This T cell receptor (beta chain) was documented in a study of blood T cell repertoires in COVID-19. Study at large: Researchers got acute and convalescent COVID-19 samples from the United States, Italy and Spain.

Authors' methods: Nucleated cell counts were estimated from reference gene primer amplification. TCRdb's table, derived via immunoSEQ multiplex PCR, lists solely in-frame clones and lacks some. For V, J and clone size, that table is used; D and trimming come from the DNA. The table lists about 50,000 clones, about 85% of them singletons. The CDR3 covers 15 residues. Trimming removed 3 bases at V and 3 bases at J, with 12 bases between. Germline V lookup: CDR1 SGHKS, CDR2 YYEKEE (reference sequence). The genes are TRBV5-5 and TRBJ2-2; D perhaps matches TRBD1 (6 bases). The sequenced sample consisted of peripheral blood. The receptor was derived from a human donor in a cohort sampled during active COVID-19. The CDR3 sequence: CASSSGTGYTGELFF. CDR3 coding DNA: TGTGCCAGCAGCTCGGGAACAGGGTACACCGGGGAGCTGTTTTTT.